This TCR beta chain was sequenced in a study of blood T cell repertoires in COVID-19 (dated by TCRdb to 2018 to 2020). For context, the study as a whole: Samples covering the acute and convalescent phases of COVID-19 were provided by collaborators in the United States, Italy and Spain. The prospective study material was composed of cDNA or gDNA derived from T cells, B-cell-depleted T cells, or PBMCs. The dataset comprised deeply sampled blood TCRbeta repertoires from subjects exposed to, actively infected with, or recovered from COVID-19. A freely available public database, intended as a resource for researchers studying the immune response to SARS-CoV-2, is where the repertoires were released. The samples were drawn from the first 160 participants of the ongoing ImmuneRACE study and from 1,200 or so subjects provided by 6 global collaborators. Nearly every sample came with metadata listing a de-identified subject ID, COVID-19 status, age in years and sex. Where available, HLA class I and class II types were obtained from metadata supplied by the sample provider rather than from assay-based typing. Paper-wide results and their limitations: The quantity of clinical and demographic metadata differed by source and by participant and was supplied without curation.

Whole blood was collected in K2EDTA tubes by collaborating institutions according to the institutions' own protocols. Collaborator samples were shipped for TCRbeta analysis as frozen whole blood, isolated PBMCs, or DNA extracted from either sample type. TCRbeta CDR3 regions were amplified from genomic DNA by means of the immunoSEQ Assay, a bias-controlled multiplex PCR. The study's own analysis went as follows. Nucleated cell counts per sample were estimated from amplification of reference gene primers within the assay. To quantify the absolute abundance of each unique TCRbeta CDR3 rearrangement, sequence reads were collapsed and filtered. For each sample, productive Simpson clonality was calculated as the square root of Simpson's diversity index over productive rearrangements. The clones in this table, taken by TCRdb from immuneACCESS, are in-frame only. Not every clone is retained; where verified, under half of the shortfall comes from an unresolved V gene, and the cause of the rest is unknown. That table furnishes V, J and clone size, whereas the DNA furnished D and trimming. Within this sample are tens of thousands of clones, with more than 80% of them counted one time only. The ten largest clonotypes hold 15% of the sample.

V is trimmed back by 4 bases and J by 4 bases, and the junction contains 7 bases that no gene match accounts for. The CDR3 goes from the cysteine to the phenylalanine over 15 residues. Only the CDR3 DNA is retained, 45 bases long and in frame from the first base. From the germline V gene, CDR1 is SGHRS and CDR2 is YFSETQ. This clone was detected once. Which antigen it targets is not known. No much larger clonotype is one base removed from it; base qualities were not supplied. The chain links TRBV5-1 with TRBJ2-3, with 9 bases aligning to TRBD1. This clonotype was sampled from a man aged 80 or over with acute or convalescent COVID-19. Sequencing input: peripheral blood. The nucleotide sequence reads TGCGCCAGCAGCCTAGGGACAGGGACCGCAGATACGCAGTATTTT. Translated, this is CASSLGTGTADTQYF.